These 2 T cell receptor beta chains share one sample of origin, sequenced in a study of T cells in Graves' hyperthyroidism and ophthalmopathy. RNA transcripts provided the source from which TCR beta CDR3 regions were amplified. HTBI primers drove first-round RT-PCR of the TCR CDR3. In TCRdb, the multiplex PCR reads were re-called with MiXCR into one record per CDR3 protein. The sample has about 400,000 distinct CDR3 sequences; more than 13% are singletons. Sequenced material: blood. Receptor source: a man aged 45-65 years with Graves' ophthalmopathy.

In this sample, this clonotype turned up a few times. This rearrangement joins TRBV28 to TRBJ2-1; weak D call: TRBD1 (5 bases). The CDR3 extends over 11 amino acids. Trimming took 3 bases from V and 15 from J, leaving 12 bases between them. Germline assignment: CDR1 MDHEN and CDR2 SYDVKM. The CDR3 reads CASSLGLPRFF. For the CDR3, the DNA is TGTGCCAGCAGTTTGGGGCTCCCGAGGTTCTTC.

This chain links TRBV20-1 with TRBJ1-3; TRBD1 is a possible D gene (5 bases). CDR1 DFQATT and CDR2 SNEGSKA come from the germline V gene (reference sequence). This CDR3 region has 14 residues. V dropped 7 bases and J dropped 0 bases, with 13 bases sitting between them. For the CDR3, the DNA is TGCAGTGTTCCGGACACTAACTCTGGAAACACCATATATTTT. It translates to CSVPDTNSGNTIYF.